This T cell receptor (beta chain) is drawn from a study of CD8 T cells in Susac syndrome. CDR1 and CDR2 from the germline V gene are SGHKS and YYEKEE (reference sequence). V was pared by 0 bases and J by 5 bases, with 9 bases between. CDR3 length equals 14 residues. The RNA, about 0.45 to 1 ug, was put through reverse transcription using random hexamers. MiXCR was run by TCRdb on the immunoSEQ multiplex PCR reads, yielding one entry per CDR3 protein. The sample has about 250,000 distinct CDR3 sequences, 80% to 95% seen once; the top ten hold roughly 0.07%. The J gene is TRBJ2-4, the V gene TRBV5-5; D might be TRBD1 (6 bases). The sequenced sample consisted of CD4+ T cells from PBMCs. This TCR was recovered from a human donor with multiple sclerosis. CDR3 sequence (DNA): TGTGCCAGCAGCTTGGCTCCAGGGGAAAACATTCAGTACTTC. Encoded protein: CASSLAPGENIQYF.